This T cell receptor (beta chain) came from a study of T-cell memory formation after mild COVID-19. Findings and caveats of the study: Mostly located in CM and EM were contracting CD4+ clones, with contracting CD8+ clones located in EMRA.

This clonotype was observed a handful of times. Antigen unknown. TCRdb re-derived calls from the 5' RACE reads in MiXCR, one entry per CDR3 protein. This sample has roughly 350,000 distinct CDR3 sequences, with 28% found just once. The V gene end was trimmed by 1 base and the J gene end by 5 bases; junction bases not matched to a gene: 8. The germline V gene encodes CDR1 SGHRS and CDR2 YFSETQ. This CDR3 region has 16 residues. The chain combines TRBV5-1 with TRBJ2-3, with 9 positions matching TRBD2. Sequenced sample: PBMCs or a T cell subset sorted from them (not recorded which). The sequence came from an adult woman who had mild COVID-19 (a few samples of this study predate the infection). Cell type and time point are not known. The CDR3 nucleotides read TGCGCCAGCAGCTTGCCCAGCGGGGGGAATCAAGATACGCAGTATTTT. Amino acids: CASSLPSGGNQDTQYF. The entire variable domain, with the rest obtained from reference TRBV5-1 and TRBJ2-3, is as follows: KAGVTQTPRYLIKTRGQQVTLSCSPISGHRSVSWYQQTPGQGLQFLFEYFSETQRNKGNFPGRFSGRQFSNSRSEMNVSTLELGDSALYLCASSLPSGGNQDTQYFGPGTRLTVL.